What follows are 11 T cell receptor beta chains derived from one specimen sequenced in a study of T cells in Graves' hyperthyroidism and ophthalmopathy. The source material, RNA transcripts, was used to amplify TCR beta CDR3 regions. Carried out on the TCR CDR3, a first-round RT-PCR used the HTBI primer set. Each CDR3 protein is one row after TCRdb ran MiXCR on the multiplex PCR reads. In the table there are over 500,000 distinct CDR3 sequences, about 15% of which are singletons. Sequencing input: blood. The receptors shown here come from a woman aged 18-30 years with Graves' ophthalmopathy.

This clonotype was counted only a few times. This chain connects TRBV30 to TRBJ1-3; 8 nucleotides agree with TRBD1. Trimming at V came to 4 bases and at J to 0 bases, leaving 8 bases not matched to a gene. The CDR3 totals 16 residues. Germline CDR1 is GTSNPN and CDR2 is SVGIG (reference sequence). The CDR3 sequence: CAWTSTGGRSGNTIYF. DNA for the CDR3: TGTGCCTGGACCTCAACAGGGGGACGCTCTGGAAACACCATATATTTT. Filled out from reference TRBV30 and TRBJ1-3, the complete variable domain reads SQTIHQWPATLVQPVGSPLSLECTVEGTSNPNLYWYRQAAGRGLQLLFYSVGIGQISSEVPQNLSASRPQDRQFILSSKKLLLSDSGFYLCAWTSTGGRSGNTIYFGEGSWLTVV.

The chain is built from TRBV6-2 or TRBV6-3 and TRBJ2-1; D possibly uses TRBD1 or TRBD2 (5 bases each). The germline CDR1 and CDR2 sequences are MNHEY and SVGEGT. V was clipped by 5 bases and J by 3 bases, with 8 bases between them. This CDR3 has 13 amino acids. Written as DNA, the CDR3 is TGTGCCAGCAGTCGAGGGGTCTACAATGAGCAGTTCTTC. Its translation is CASSRGVYNEQFF.

This clonotype was observed many times. The chain couples TRBV28 to TRBJ2-7; the match to TRBD1 covers 11 bases. Germline V gene data show CDR1 as MDHEN and CDR2 as SYDVKM. This CDR3 is 16 amino acids long. V trimming: 2 bases; J trimming: 4 bases; junction bases outside the gene matches: 7. The CDR3 DNA sequence: TGTGCCAGCAGTTTACCCGACGGACAGGGGGCTTACGAGCAGTACTTC. This encodes CASSLPDGQGAYEQYF.

This clonotype was seen more than once but under ten times. The chain has TRBV4-3 and TRBJ1-1; the match to TRBD1 covers 10 bases. The V and J ends lost 8 bases and 0 bases, in that order; junction bases with no gene match: 6. The CDR3 spans 15 residues. CDR1 LGHNA and CDR2 YSLEER come from the germline V gene. CDR3 coding DNA: TGCGCCAGCGGAGGGACAGGGGAGATGAACACTGAAGCTTTCTTT. The encoded protein is CASGGTGEMNTEAFF.

This clonotype has at least ten counts. The chain joins TRBV30 to TRBJ2-1; 8 nucleotides match TRBD2. The CDR3 length is 15 residues. The V gene end was trimmed by 4 bases and the J gene end by 7 bases; junction bases not matched to a gene: 12. Germline CDR1 GTSNPN, CDR2 SVGIG (reference sequence). CDR3 protein: CAWTGAGGARNEQFF. The CDR3, as DNA: TGTGCCTGGACTGGCGCCGGGGGGGCGCGGAATGAGCAGTTCTTC.

This clonotype was seen ten or more times. The chain couples TRBV2 to TRBJ2-1, with D perhaps TRBD2 (6 bases). V shed 6 bases and J shed 2 bases, with 11 bases lying between them. The CDR3 sequence is 14 residues long. Germline V gene lookup returns CDR1 SNHLY and CDR2 FYNNEI. CDR3 in amino acids: CASSRDSAYNEQFF. CDR3 DNA: TGTGCCAGCAGCCGGGACTCCGCCTACAATGAGCAGTTCTTC.

The table lists this clonotype with a few counts. The chain uses TRBV9 and TRBJ2-4; no clear D gene. Trimming stripped 1 base from V and 5 bases from J, with 7 bases between. The CDR3 consists of 13 residues. Germline loops: CDR1 SGDLS, CDR2 YYNGEE. Written as DNA, the CDR3 is TGTGCCAGCAGCGTAAGCCCAGAAAACATTCAGTACTTC. The encoded protein is CASSVSPENIQYF.

This clonotype was observed a handful of times. The chain employs TRBV9 and TRBJ1-6; D ambiguous. This CDR3 spans 14 amino acids. Germline CDR1 and CDR2: SGDLS and YYNGEE. Trimming stripped 4 bases from V and 11 bases from J, with 16 bases between. Here the CDR3 reads CASSTTLGSAPLHF. In DNA, the CDR3 is TGTGCCAGCAGCACCACGTTGGGTTCCGCACCCCTCCACTTT.

Comment on this clonotype: A clone one base away is much larger, so this may be a read error. The J gene is TRBJ2-5, the V gene TRBV28; weak D call: TRBD1 (6 bases). The CDR3 spans 14 residues. CDR1 is MDHEN, CDR2 SYDVKM, per germline. In DNA, the CDR3 is TGTGACAGCAGTCTCAGGGGCTTACAAGAGACCCAGTACTTC. Translating it yields CDSSLRGLQETQYF.

This clonotype has a count of ten or more. The DNA of the CDR3 is TGTGCCAGCAGCCCTCTAGCTTCCGGGGAGCTGTTTTTT. It codes for CASSPLASGELFF. The chain recombines TRBV12-3 or TRBV12-4 with TRBJ2-2; D is perhaps TRBD2 (5 bases). This CDR3 has 13 amino acids. V dropped 6 bases and J dropped 6 bases, with 11 bases sitting between them.

The genes are TRBV6-9 and TRBJ2-7; D is unresolved. Trimming removed 4 bases from V and 7 bases from J, with 14 bases in between. The CDR3 totals 13 residues. Germline CDR1 reads MNHGY; CDR2 reads SVAAGI. The CDR3 loop is CASSSLGPPEQYF. The DNA of the CDR3 is TGTGCCAGCAGTTCCCTGGGCCCCCCAGAGCAGTACTTC.